The 9 T cell receptor beta chains below come from one sample, sequenced in a study of patients with pleural tuberculosis. TCRdb reprocessed the reads with MiXCR, giving one entry per CDR3 protein. In the table there are about 50,000 distinct CDR3 sequences, around 7% of which are singletons. The receptors come from a human donor with pleural tuberculosis.

In this sample, this clonotype turned up many times. V gene TRBV6-5 combines with J gene TRBJ2-7, with D hard to call. The CDR3 is made up of 12 amino acids. Trimming stripped 0 bases from V and 5 bases from J, with 5 bases between. The V gene's germline CDR1 is MNHEY and CDR2 SVGAGI. The DNA of the CDR3 is TGTGCCAGCAGTTACTCTCAGGACGAGCAGTACGTC. It translates to CASSYSQDEQYV.

This clonotype was detected many times. This sequence joins TRBV27 and TRBJ1-2; D unclear. CDR3 size: 14 residues. Germline V gene lookup returns CDR1 MNHEY and CDR2 SMNVEV (reference sequence). Trimming removed 2 bases from V and 6 bases from J, with 13 bases in between. CDR3 nucleotide sequence: TGTGCCAGCAGTTTAGTCAAAGGGTTGGATGGCTACACCTTC. It is translated as CASSLVKGLDGYTF.

This clonotype was seen ten or more times. This chain links TRBV3-1 with TRBJ2-1, with 12 bases identical to TRBD2. The germline V gene encodes CDR1 LGHDT and CDR2 YNNKEL (reference sequence). This CDR3 region has 13 residues. Trimming removed 10 bases from V and 5 bases from J; junction bases left unmatched: 3. This chain's CDR3 is CATRTSGNNEQFF. The CDR3 DNA follows: TGTGCCACTCGGACTAGCGGGAACAATGAGCAGTTCTTC.

In this sample, this clonotype turned up many times. The chain's CDR3 is CASSPQATAQETQYF. In DNA form, the CDR3 reads TGTGCCAGCAGCCCCCAGGCGACCGCGCAAGAGACCCAGTACTTC. The chain has TRBV12-3 or TRBV12-4 and TRBJ2-5, with no clear D. The CDR3 is 15 residues long. Trimming left V 6 bases short and J 2 bases short, with 16 bases between.

This clonotype appeared many times. The gene calls are TRBV27 and TRBJ2-3, with D maybe TRBD1 (6 bases). The V end lost 1 base, the J end lost 4 bases, and 18 bases lay between the germline ends. This CDR3 spans 17 amino acids. CDR1 and CDR2 (germline): MNHEY, SMNVEV (reference sequence). CDR3 sequence reads: CASSLFLTTGEADTQYF. The CDR3 DNA follows: TGTGCCAGCAGTTTATTCTTAACGACAGGAGAAGCAGATACGCAGTATTTT.

Many counts were recorded for this clonotype. The rearrangement uses TRBV11-1 and TRBJ2-3; no firm D call. With 7 bases removed from V and 0 bases from J, the gap between germline ends came to 11 bases. The length of the CDR3 is 14 residues. Germline V gene data show CDR1 as SGHAT and CDR2 as FQDESV (reference sequence). The CDR3 spells CASTFVLSTDTQYF. The CDR3 nucleotides are TGTGCCAGCACCTTTGTATTGAGCACAGATACGCAGTATTTT.

This clonotype showed up many times. V usage is TRBV14 and J usage is TRBJ2-7; D is undetermined. CDR1 SGHDN and CDR2 FVKESK come from the germline V gene. The V end lost 2 bases, the J end lost 6 bases, and 8 bases lay between the germline ends. The CDR3 is 12 amino acids. Here the CDR3 DNA reads TGTGCCAGCAGCCAAAGTCTCTCCGAGCAGTACTTC. Amino acid sequence: CASSQSLSEQYF.

By its share, this clonotype is medium-sized. A read error is possible here, since a much larger clone lies one base away. J is TRBJ2-7 and V is TRBV20-1; TRBD1 is a possible D gene (7 bases). Trimming removed 3 bases at V and 12 bases at J, with 24 bases between. Germline V gene sequence: CDR1 DFQATT, CDR2 SNEGSKA (reference sequence). CDR3 length: 14 amino acids. The CDR3 DNA reads as TGCAGTGCTAGGGGAGGACAGGAGAACGCCCCCCTGTACTTC. Residues: CSARGGQENAPLYF.

This clonotype was counted many times. The chain has TRBV6-1 and TRBJ2-6; no definite D call. Germline values: CDR1 MNHNS, CDR2 SASEGT. The V end was cut by 0 bases, the J end by 1 base, with 1 base between. The CDR3 runs 14 residues. The DNA for the CDR3 is TGTGCCAGCAGTGAAGCGTCTGGGGCCAACGTCCTGACTTTC. Its translation is CASSEASGANVLTF.